This T cell receptor beta chain stems from a study of blood T cell repertoires in COVID-19. Germline assignment: CDR1 SGDLS and CDR2 YYNGEE. V was pared by 0 bases and J by 5 bases, with 16 bases of the junction left unmatched. The CDR3 totals 18 residues. Sequencing was performed with immunoSEQ multiplex PCR; in TCRdb, only in-frame clones are kept and a portion is missing. The sample lists approximately 170,000 clones; about 85% were seen once. This clone was found once. Specimen: peripheral blood. This rearrangement joins TRBV9 to TRBJ2-5; 7 nucleotides line up with TRBD2. The TCR sequence derives from a man at least 80 years old with COVID-19, enrolled during active disease. The DNA for the CDR3 is TGTGCCAGCAGCGTAGATGGAGTAGCCGGGGGGATTTGGGAGACCCAGTACTTC. Residues: CASSVDGVAGGIWETQYF.